Below are 9 T cell receptor beta chains sequenced from a single sample in a study of blood T cell repertoires in COVID-19. Some clones are missing from TCRdb's copy, which holds only in-frame ones; the method was immunoSEQ multiplex PCR. The sample gives some 120,000 clones, about 94% of which show up once; around 2.1% is in the top ten. The sample taken for sequencing was peripheral blood. Receptor source: a man in his forties or fifties with COVID-19, enrolled during active disease.

This chain connects TRBV7-2 to TRBJ2-3, with a possible D match to TRBD1 (6 bases). This CDR3 has 15 amino acids. From germline, CDR1 is SGHTA and CDR2 FQGNSA. V dropped 2 bases and J dropped 5 bases, with 14 bases sitting between them. DNA for the CDR3: TGTGCCAGCAGCTTACGTAACAGGGACGGAGATACGCAGTATTTT. Protein: CASSLRNRDGDTQYF.

This chain joins TRBV23-1 and TRBJ2-7; 9 bases match TRBD1. TRBV23-1 is an ORF, with its function uncertain. Unmatched junction bases numbered 11, after V lost 4 bases and J lost 1 base. This CDR3 region has 17 residues. The CDR3 DNA reads TGCGCCAGCAGTCGGGACAGGGTGTTGAATAGGTCCTACGAGCAGTACTTC. This encodes CASSRDRVLNRSYEQYF.

The chain has TRBV27 and TRBJ1-6; 7 bases agree with TRBD1. J lost 5 bases, V lost 7 bases, and 8 bases had no gene match. In germline, CDR1 is MNHEY, CDR2 SMNVEV (reference sequence). The CDR3 is made up of 15 amino acids. The CDR3 region is CASTHLTGNNSPLHF. In DNA form, the CDR3 reads TGTGCCAGCACCCACCTGACAGGGAATAATTCACCCCTCCACTTT.

The genes are TRBV10-2 and TRBJ2-1; D ambiguous. The V end lost 6 bases, the J end lost 8 bases, and 11 bases lay between the germline ends. The CDR3 consists of 12 residues. Germline V gene lookup returns CDR1 WSHSY and CDR2 SAAADI. In nucleotides, the CDR3 is TGCGCCAGCAGCCACACCGGAGATGAGCAGTTCTTC. It translates to CASSHTGDEQFF.

This chain links TRBV2 with TRBJ1-6; tentative D call: TRBD1 (5 bases). This CDR3 contains 15 residues. Germline V gene data show CDR1 as SNHLY and CDR2 as FYNNEI. The ends were cut back, 3 bases at V and 9 bases at J, with 15 bases in the middle. As DNA, the CDR3 is TGTGCCAGCAGTGATGTCCAGGGTCGGACTTCACCCCTCCACTTT. This sequence encodes CASSDVQGRTSPLHF.

The genes are TRBV20-1 and TRBJ2-7; TRBD2 matches at 10 bases. CDR3 length: 13 amino acids. Per germline, CDR1 DFQATT and CDR2 SNEGSKA (reference sequence). J was trimmed by 3 bases and V by 3 bases; bases with no gene match: 2. The CDR3 sequence: CSASSGRFYEQYF. CDR3 DNA sequence: TGCAGTGCTAGTAGCGGGAGGTTCTACGAGCAGTACTTC.

The J gene is TRBJ2-3, the V gene TRBV9; 12 nucleotides agree with TRBD1. The CDR3 contains 15 residues. V lost 3 bases and J lost 4; bases outside the gene matches: 3. Germline CDR1 is SGDLS and CDR2 is YYNGEE. CDR3 in amino acids: CASSGWDRGPDTQYF. The CDR3 DNA reads as TGTGCCAGCAGCGGATGGGACAGGGGGCCAGATACGCAGTATTTT.

This clone occurred once. V gene TRBV28 combines with J gene TRBJ2-7, with 11 nucleotides matching TRBD2. J gave up 0 bases and V 8 bases, and 6 bases lay outside the gene matches. The germline V gene encodes CDR1 MDHEN and CDR2 SYDVKM. The CDR3 consists of 15 residues. DNA of the CDR3: TGTGCCAGCGGGGGACTAGCGGCTAACTCCTACGAGCAGTACTTC. Translation gives CASGGLAANSYEQYF.

This chain joins TRBV9 and TRBJ2-2, with D maybe TRBD1 (6 bases). Trimming removed 3 bases from V and 1 base from J, with 10 bases in between. This CDR3 has 15 residues. Germline values: CDR1 SGDLS, CDR2 YYNGEE. Here the CDR3 DNA reads TGTGCCAGCAGCGCAAGGGGGTGGAACACCGGGGAGCTGTTTTTT. Amino acids: CASSARGWNTGELFF.